This TCR beta chain was recovered during a study of T cells in Graves' hyperthyroidism and ophthalmopathy. Overall study: Peripheral blood sampling occurred at initial diagnosis, before any treatment. Study findings and constraints: The model made its ophthalmopathy prediction, and onset followed a median roughly 6.5 months later. Stable hyperthyroidism and ophthalmopathy were separated using 13 V-J signatures.

The ends lost 5 bases at V and 7 bases at J; junction bases unmatched: 5. This CDR3 has 14 residues. From germline, CDR1 is KGHSH and CDR2 LQKENI. Researchers amplified the TCR beta CDR3 regions from RNA transcripts. An initial round of RT-PCR targeting the TCR CDR3 relied on the HTBI primer set. One entry per CDR3 protein, called by TCRdb with MiXCR from the multiplex PCR reads. The table shows approximately 570,000 distinct CDR3 sequences, with approximately 20% occurring only once. This clonotype was seen at least ten times. Its cognate antigen is unknown. The material sequenced was blood. The chain carries TRBV18 and TRBJ1-4, with TRBD1 matching 9 bases. This sequence was found in a middle-aged man with Graves' ophthalmopathy. CDR3 DNA: TGTGCCAGCTCAAACAGGGGGCCTGGTGAAAAACTGTTTTTT. It is translated as CASSNRGPGEKLFF.